These 6 T cell receptor beta chains were sequenced from one sample in a study of vaccination and CD4 T cells after COVID-19. The antigens these receptors bind are not known. Cultured CD4+ T-cell DNA underwent Oncomine TCR Beta short-read sequencing. TCRdb fed the PCR reads into MiXCR, producing one record per CDR3 protein. This sample has around 14,000 distinct CDR3 sequences, with more than 45% found just once. As to treatment: approximately nine-day PBMC culture with coronavirus spike peptide pools or control peptides (ViraFEST assay). The sample was CD4+ T cells from blood, cultured in vitro. The source of these receptors is a human donor who had recovered from COVID-19.

This chain uses TRBV5-3 with TRBJ2-6, with 9 bases that match TRBD1. TRBV5-3 is recorded as an ORF, its role being uncertain. This CDR3 contains 16 residues. Germline trimming cut 10 bases from V and 1 base from J; bases unmatched to any gene: 9. CDR3 bases: TGTGCCGGTTGGGACAGGGATCGGTCTGGGGCCAACGTCCTGACTTTC. It encodes CAGWDRDRSGANVLTF.

In this sample, this clonotype is large (0.1 to 1%). V and J are TRBV23-1 and TRBJ2-7, with 11 bases lining up with TRBD2. TRBV23-1 is annotated as an ORF whose role is uncertain. V lost 3 bases and J lost 5; bases outside the gene matches: 12. The CDR3 is 17 amino acids. The CDR3 spells CASSHLPRLAGGHEQYF. The CDR3 DNA is TGCGCCAGCAGTCACCTACCTCGATTAGCGGGGGGGCACGAGCAGTACTTC.

The chain employs TRBV7-9 and TRBJ1-3, with 7 nucleotides matching TRBD1. Trimming removed 0 bases from V and 3 bases from J; junction bases left unmatched: 8. The CDR3 spans 17 residues. Germline values: CDR1 SEHNR, CDR2 FQNEAQ (reference sequence). The CDR3 nucleotides read TGTGCCAGCAGCTTAGCGTGGGGGGACAGCGATGGAAACACCATATATTTT. This gives the protein CASSLAWGDSDGNTIYF.

Judged by abundance, this clonotype is medium-sized. The CDR3 sequence: CASSRTAPGLADSYEQYF. Here the CDR3 DNA reads TGTGCCAGTAGCCGGACAGCTCCGGGACTAGCGGACTCCTACGAGCAGTACTTC. The V gene is TRBV19, the J gene TRBJ2-7, with 11 bases identical to TRBD2. CDR1 and CDR2 (germline): LNHDA, SQIVND (reference sequence). The J segment lost 0 bases and the V segment lost 6 bases, leaving 13 bases of the junction unmatched. The CDR3 totals 18 residues.

This sequence joins TRBV28 and TRBJ1-1; D call uncertain. CDR3 size: 13 residues. V was cut by 1 base and J by 11 bases, with 14 bases left in between. CDR1 and CDR2 from the germline V gene are MDHEN and SYDVKM. The CDR3 region has the DNA TGTGCCAGCAGTTTATTGGACGGCCTAGGGGCTTTCTTT. This sequence encodes CASSLLDGLGAFF.

This chain joins TRBV19 and TRBJ2-1, with TRBD1 identical over 9 bases. V was pared by 6 bases and J by 7 bases, with 7 bases of the junction left unmatched. From germline, CDR1 is LNHDA and CDR2 SQIVND (reference sequence). This CDR3 is built from 14 residues. CDR3: CASSLQGAPNEQFF. As DNA, the CDR3 is TGTGCCAGTAGCTTACAGGGGGCGCCGAATGAGCAGTTCTTC. The full variable domain, with the rest looked up from reference TRBV19 and TRBJ2-1, is DGGITQSPKYLFRKEGQNVTLSCEQNLNHDAMYWYRQDPGQGLRLIYYSQIVNDFQKGDIAEGYSVSREKKESFPLTVTSAQKNPTAFYLCASSLQGAPNEQFFGPGTRLTVL.